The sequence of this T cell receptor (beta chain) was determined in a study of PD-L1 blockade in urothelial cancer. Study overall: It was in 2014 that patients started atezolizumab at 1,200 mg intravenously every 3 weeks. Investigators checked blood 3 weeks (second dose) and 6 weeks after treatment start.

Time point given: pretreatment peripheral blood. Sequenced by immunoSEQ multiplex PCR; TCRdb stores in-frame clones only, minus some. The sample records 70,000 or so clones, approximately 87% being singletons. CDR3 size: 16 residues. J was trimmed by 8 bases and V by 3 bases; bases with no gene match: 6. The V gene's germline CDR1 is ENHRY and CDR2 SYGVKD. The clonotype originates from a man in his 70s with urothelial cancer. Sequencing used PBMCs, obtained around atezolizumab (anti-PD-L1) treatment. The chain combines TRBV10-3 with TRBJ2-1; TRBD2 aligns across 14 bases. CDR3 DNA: TGTGCCATCAGTGACCCGGGACTAGCGGGAGTTTATGAGCAGTTCTTC. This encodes CAISDPGLAGVYEQFF.